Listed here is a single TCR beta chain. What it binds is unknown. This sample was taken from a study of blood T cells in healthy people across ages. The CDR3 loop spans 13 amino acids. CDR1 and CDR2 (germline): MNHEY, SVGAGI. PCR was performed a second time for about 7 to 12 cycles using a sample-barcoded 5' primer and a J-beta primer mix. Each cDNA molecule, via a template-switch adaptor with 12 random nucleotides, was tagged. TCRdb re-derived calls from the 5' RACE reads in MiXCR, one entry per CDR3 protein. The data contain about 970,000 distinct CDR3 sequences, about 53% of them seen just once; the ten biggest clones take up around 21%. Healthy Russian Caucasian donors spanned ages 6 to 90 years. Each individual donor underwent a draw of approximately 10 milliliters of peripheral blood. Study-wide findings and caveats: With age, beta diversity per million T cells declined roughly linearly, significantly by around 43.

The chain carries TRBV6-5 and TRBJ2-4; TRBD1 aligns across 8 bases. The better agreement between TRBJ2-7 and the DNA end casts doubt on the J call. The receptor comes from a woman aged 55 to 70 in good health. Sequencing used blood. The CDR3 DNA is TGTGCCAGCAGCCGGACAGGGAGAGACGAGCAGTACTTC. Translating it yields CASSRTGRDEQYF.